The 8 T cell receptor beta chains below all came from one sample that was sequenced in a study of cytomegalovirus exposure and HLA in healthy donors. The PCR had 60 Vbeta and 13 Jbeta primers. Libraries were prepared by immunoSEQ multiplex PCR; TCRdb keeps only in-frame clonotypes and omits some of them. This table lists around 50,000 clones. The specimen was PBMCs. These receptors were obtained from a male donor in good health and CMV-seronegative.

V and J are TRBV7-6 and TRBJ1-1, with TRBD1 identical over 7 bases. Germline lookup yields CDR1 SGHVS and CDR2 FNYEAQ. The CDR3 length is 19 residues. The J segment lost 0 bases and the V segment lost 2 bases, leaving 15 bases of the junction unmatched. The CDR3 DNA is TGTGCCAGCAGCTTAAGCCCTTCGGCAGTAGGGGGCATGAACACTGAAGCTTTCTTT. Translated: CASSLSPSAVGGMNTEAFF.

This chain connects TRBV29-1 to TRBJ2-3; a weak D match, TRBD1 (5 bases). CDR3 size: 14 residues. The germline V gene has CDR1 SQVTM and CDR2 ANQGSEA. V lost 6 bases and J 4 bases, leaving 17 bases between the germline ends. The CDR3 protein is CSVRTLDSPDTQYF. CDR3 DNA sequence: TGCAGCGTCCGGACACTGGATAGCCCAGATACGCAGTATTTT.

The chain carries TRBV7-2 and TRBJ1-2, with TRBD1 matching over 8 bases. V lost 5 bases to trimming and J lost 2 bases; unmatched junction nucleotides: 4. Germline V gene sequence: CDR1 SGHTA, CDR2 FQGNSA. CDR3 length: 14 residues. The CDR3 protein is CASSSGTGNYGYTF. The CDR3 coding sequence is TGTGCCAGCAGCAGTGGGACAGGAAACTATGGCTACACCTTC.

CDR3 DNA: TGTGCCAGCAGCGTAGCGGCAGGGAAGGTTGGTGGCTACACCTTC. Translated, it gives CASSVAAGKVGGYTF. The chain uses TRBV9 and TRBJ1-2; D is possibly TRBD1 (5 bases). V lost 0 bases, J lost 7 bases, and 16 bases lay in between. Germline V gene sequence: CDR1 SGDLS, CDR2 YYNGEE. The CDR3 runs 15 residues.

The genes are TRBV6-1 and TRBJ1-6, with a weak D call TRBD1 (5 bases). CDR3 size: 15 residues. From germline, CDR1 is MNHNS and CDR2 SASEGT. Trimming shortened V by 2 bases and J by 10 bases, and 15 bases separated the two germline ends. DNA of the CDR3: TGTGCCAGCAGTGAAATAGCGGGGGGTGGATCACCCCTCCACTTT. Translating gives CASSEIAGGGSPLHF.

The chain joins TRBV7-9 to TRBJ1-5, with 7 bases fitting TRBD1. From germline, CDR1 is SEHNR and CDR2 FQNEAQ (reference sequence). V trimming: 5 bases; J trimming: 2 bases; junction bases outside the gene matches: 9. This CDR3 contains 16 residues. CDR3: CASSVDRDSGNQPQHF. DNA of the CDR3: TGTGCCAGCAGCGTAGATCGGGACAGTGGCAATCAGCCCCAGCATTTT. Full variable domain (outside the CDR3, taken from reference TRBV7-9 and TRBJ1-5): DTGVSQNPRHKITKRGQNVTFRCDPISEHNRLYWYRQTLGQGPEFLTYFQNEAQLEKSRLLSDRFSAERPKGSFSTLEIQRTEQGDSAMYLCASSVDRDSGNQPQHFGDGTRLSIL.

The chain employs TRBV21-1 and TRBJ1-2. TRBV21-1 is deemed a pseudogene. The CDR3 runs to 16 residues. The CDR3 sequence is CASSKARRRINYGYTF. The CDR3 bases are TGTGCCAGCAGCAAAGCGAGGAGACGGATTAACTATGGCTACACCTTC.

The chain recombines TRBV9 with TRBJ1-3; D unclear. The ends were cut back, 0 bases at V and 4 bases at J, with 5 bases in the middle. Germline lookup yields CDR1 SGDLS and CDR2 YYNGEE. This CDR3 has 13 residues. CDR3 protein: CASSVGSGNTIYF. The CDR3 coding sequence is TGTGCCAGCAGCGTAGGAAGCGGAAACACCATATATTTT.